One TCR beta chain is described in this entry. The antigen remains undetermined. The data were obtained in a study of graft-versus-host responses after intestinal transplantation. Study background: Among the recipients, transplants were multivisceral, liver-intestinal, or isolated intestinal. The recipients all started with anti-thymocyte globulin induction and then took tacrolimus and steroids for 2 to 3 years.

Study-wide points: Some GvH clones appeared in ileal mucosa or blood before recipient bone marrow.

The starting material, graft tissue, was processed to release intraepithelial and lamina propria lymphocytes. CDR3 length equals 14 residues. Germline trimming cut 5 bases from V and 3 bases from J; bases unmatched to any gene: 4. CDR1 and CDR2 from the germline V gene are MNHEY and SMNVEV (reference sequence). Using immunoSEQ multiplex PCR, the repertoire was profiled, and TCRdb retains in-frame clones only, with some absent. The table shows more than 50,000 clones, with 89% occurring only once. This clonotype was sampled from a human patient who received an intestinal transplant, so some T cells may come from the graft donor. V is TRBV27 and J is TRBJ2-7, with 10 bases that match TRBD1. Sequencing used ileum tissue, obtained approximately 56 weeks after transplant. The CDR3 DNA reads as TGTGCCAGCAGTCCCGGGACAGGGGACTACGAGCAGTACTTC. Amino acids: CASSPGTGDYEQYF.